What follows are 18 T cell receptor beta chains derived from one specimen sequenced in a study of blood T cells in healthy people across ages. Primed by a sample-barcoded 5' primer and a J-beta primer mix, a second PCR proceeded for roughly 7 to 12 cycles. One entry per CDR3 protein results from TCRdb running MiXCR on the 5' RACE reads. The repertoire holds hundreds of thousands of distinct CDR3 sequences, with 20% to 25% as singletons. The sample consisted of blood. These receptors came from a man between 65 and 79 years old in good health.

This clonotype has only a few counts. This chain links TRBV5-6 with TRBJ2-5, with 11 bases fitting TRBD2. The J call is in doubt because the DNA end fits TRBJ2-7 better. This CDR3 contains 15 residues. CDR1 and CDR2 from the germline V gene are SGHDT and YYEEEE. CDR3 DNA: TGTGCCAGCAGCTTGGGGGGACTAGCGGAATACGAGCAGTACTTC. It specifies CASSLGGLAEYEQYF.

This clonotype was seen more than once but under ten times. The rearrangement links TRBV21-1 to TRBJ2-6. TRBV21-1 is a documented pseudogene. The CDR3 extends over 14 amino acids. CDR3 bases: TGTGCCAGCAGCAAAGGGGCTGGGGCCAACGTCCTGACTTTC. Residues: CASSKGAGANVLTF.

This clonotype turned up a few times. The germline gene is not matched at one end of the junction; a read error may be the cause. CDR3 loop: CASRRTGNAGELFF. CDR3 DNA: TGTGCCAGTAGACGGACAGGGAACGCCGGGGAGCTGTTTTTT. The chain uses TRBV27 and TRBJ2-2; 8 bases fit TRBD1. This CDR3 has 14 residues. Germline V CDR1 and CDR2: MNHEY, SMNVEV (reference sequence).

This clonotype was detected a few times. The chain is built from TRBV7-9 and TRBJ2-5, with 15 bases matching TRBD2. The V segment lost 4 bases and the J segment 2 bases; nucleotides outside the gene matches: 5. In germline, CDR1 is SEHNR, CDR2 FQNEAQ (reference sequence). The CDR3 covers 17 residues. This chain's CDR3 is CASSSGTSGRTQETQYF. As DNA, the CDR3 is TGTGCCAGCAGCTCCGGGACTAGCGGGAGGACTCAAGAGACCCAGTACTTC.

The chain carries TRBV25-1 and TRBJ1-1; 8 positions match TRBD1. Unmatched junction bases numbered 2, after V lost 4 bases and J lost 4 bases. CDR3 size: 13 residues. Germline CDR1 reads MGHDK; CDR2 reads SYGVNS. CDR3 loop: CASSGTGTTEAFF. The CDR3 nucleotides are TGTGCCAGCAGTGGGACAGGGACCACTGAAGCTTTCTTT.

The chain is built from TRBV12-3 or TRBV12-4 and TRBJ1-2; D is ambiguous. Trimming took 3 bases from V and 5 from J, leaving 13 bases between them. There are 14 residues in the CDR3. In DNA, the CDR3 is TGTGCCAGCAGTTTGGCCGGGGTTCCTTATGGCTACACCTTC. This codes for CASSLAGVPYGYTF.

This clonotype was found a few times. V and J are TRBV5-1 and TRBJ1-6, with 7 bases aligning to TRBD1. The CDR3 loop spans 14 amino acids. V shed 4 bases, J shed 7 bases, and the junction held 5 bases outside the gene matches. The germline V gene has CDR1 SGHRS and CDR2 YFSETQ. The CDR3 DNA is TGCGCCAGCAGCCTGGGACAGTCGAATTCACCCCTCCACTTT. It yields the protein CASSLGQSNSPLHF.

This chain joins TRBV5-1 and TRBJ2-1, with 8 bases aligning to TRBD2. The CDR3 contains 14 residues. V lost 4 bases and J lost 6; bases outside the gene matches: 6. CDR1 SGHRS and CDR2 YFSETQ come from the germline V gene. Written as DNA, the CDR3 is TGCGCCAGCAGCCAACTAGCGGATTCCAATGAGCAGTTCTTC. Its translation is CASSQLADSNEQFF.

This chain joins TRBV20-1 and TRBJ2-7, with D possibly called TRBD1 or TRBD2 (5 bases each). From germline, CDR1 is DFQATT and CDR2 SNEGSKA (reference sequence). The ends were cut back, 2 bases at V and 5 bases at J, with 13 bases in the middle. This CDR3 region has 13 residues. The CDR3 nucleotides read TGCAGTGCTAGATCTTTAACGGGGCACGAGCAGTACTTC. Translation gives CSARSLTGHEQYF.

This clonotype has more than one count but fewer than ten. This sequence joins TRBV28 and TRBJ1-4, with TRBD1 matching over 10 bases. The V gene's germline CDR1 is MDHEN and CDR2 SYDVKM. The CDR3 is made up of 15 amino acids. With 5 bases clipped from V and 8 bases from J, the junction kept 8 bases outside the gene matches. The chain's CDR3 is CASSLHGTGEEKLFF. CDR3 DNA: TGTGCCAGCAGTCTTCACGGGACAGGGGAGGAAAAACTGTTTTTT.

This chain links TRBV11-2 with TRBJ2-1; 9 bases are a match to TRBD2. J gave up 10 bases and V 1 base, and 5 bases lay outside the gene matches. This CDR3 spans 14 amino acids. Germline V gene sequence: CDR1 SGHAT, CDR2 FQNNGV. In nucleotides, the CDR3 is TGTGCCAGCAGCTTAGGGCTAGCGGGAATCGAGCAGTTCTTC. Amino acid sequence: CASSLGLAGIEQFF.

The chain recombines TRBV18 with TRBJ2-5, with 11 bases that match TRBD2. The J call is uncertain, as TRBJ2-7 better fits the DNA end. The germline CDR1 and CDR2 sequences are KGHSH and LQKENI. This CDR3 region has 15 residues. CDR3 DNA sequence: TGTGCCAGCTCAAAGGGACTAGCGGAACACTACGAGCAGTACTTC. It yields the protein CASSKGLAEHYEQYF.

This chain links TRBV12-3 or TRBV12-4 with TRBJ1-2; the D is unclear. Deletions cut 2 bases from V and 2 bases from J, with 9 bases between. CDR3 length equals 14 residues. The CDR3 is CASSLIGVNYGYTF. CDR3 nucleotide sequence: TGTGCCAGCAGTTTAATAGGCGTGAACTATGGCTACACCTTC.

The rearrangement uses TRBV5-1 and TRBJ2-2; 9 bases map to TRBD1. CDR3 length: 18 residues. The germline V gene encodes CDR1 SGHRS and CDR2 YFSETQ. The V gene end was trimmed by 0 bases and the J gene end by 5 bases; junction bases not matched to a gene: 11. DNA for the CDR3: TGCGCCAGCAGCTTGGCCTCCCCGACAGGGGGGATTACCGGGGAGCTGTTTTTT. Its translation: CASSLASPTGGITGELFF. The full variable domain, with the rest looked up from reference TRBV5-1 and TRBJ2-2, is KAGVTQTPRYLIKTRGQQVTLSCSPISGHRSVSWYQQTPGQGLQFLFEYFSETQRNKGNFPGRFSGRQFSNSRSEMNVSTLELGDSALYLCASSLASPTGGITGELFFGEGSRLTVL.

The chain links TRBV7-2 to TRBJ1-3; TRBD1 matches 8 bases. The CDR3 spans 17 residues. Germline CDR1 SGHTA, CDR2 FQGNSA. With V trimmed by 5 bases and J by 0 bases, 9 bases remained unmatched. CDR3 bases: TGTGCCAGCAGCACCCGGACAGGGTTAGGCTCTGGAAACACCATATATTTT. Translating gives CASSTRTGLGSGNTIYF.

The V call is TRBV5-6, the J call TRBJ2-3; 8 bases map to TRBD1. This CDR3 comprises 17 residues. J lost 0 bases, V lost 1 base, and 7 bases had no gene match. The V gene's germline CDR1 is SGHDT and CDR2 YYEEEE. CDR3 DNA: TGTGCCAGCAGCTTGACCAGGACAGGGCTAAGCACAGATACGCAGTATTTT. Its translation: CASSLTRTGLSTDTQYF.

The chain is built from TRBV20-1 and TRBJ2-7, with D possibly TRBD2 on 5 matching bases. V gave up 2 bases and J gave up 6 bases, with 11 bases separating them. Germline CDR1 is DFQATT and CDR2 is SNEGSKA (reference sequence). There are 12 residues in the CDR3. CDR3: CSARMHAGEQYF. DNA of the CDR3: TGCAGTGCTAGAATGCATGCGGGCGAGCAGTACTTC.

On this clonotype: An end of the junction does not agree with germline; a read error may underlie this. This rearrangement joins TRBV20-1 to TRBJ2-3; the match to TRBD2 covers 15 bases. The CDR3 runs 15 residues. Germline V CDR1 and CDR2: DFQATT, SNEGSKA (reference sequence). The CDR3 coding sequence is TGCAGTGTTTCGGGACTAGCGGGAGGAACAGATGCGCAGTATTTT. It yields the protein CSVSGLAGGTDAQYF.